This TCR beta chain was retrieved from a study of blood T cells in healthy people across ages. Whole-study context: There was about one barcoded beta molecule captured by template switching per two T cells. Study-wide results and caveats: Lack of knowledge of donor CMV status possibly confounded expanded clonotype changes.

In regard to this clonotype: Its matching antigen is unknown.

Primers used in a second PCR of about 6 to 11 cycles were a sample-barcoded 5' primer and a J-beta primer mix. Each cDNA molecule, via a template-switch adaptor with 12 random nucleotides, was tagged. TCRdb recomputed calls from the 5' RACE reads with MiXCR, one row per CDR3 protein. The table has about 1.4 million distinct CDR3 sequences, around 55% seen once. The germline CDR1 and CDR2 sequences are MGHRA and YSYEKL. This CDR3 comprises 16 residues. Trimming removed 1 base at V and 0 bases at J, with 12 bases between. The rearrangement uses TRBV4-1 and TRBJ2-5; maybe TRBD2 (6 bases). Sequenced input: blood. This TCR came from a man between 18 and 35 years old in good health. The CDR3 DNA follows: TGCGCCAGCAGCCAAGGGTCGGGGGAGTACCAAGAGACCCAGTACTTC. Encoded protein: CASSQGSGEYQETQYF.